These T cell receptor beta chains were read from a single sample in a study of blood T cells in healthy people across ages. TCRdb re-derived calls from the 5' RACE reads in MiXCR, one entry per CDR3 protein. The table lists roughly 570,000 distinct CDR3 sequences, approximately 30% of them singletons, with about 18% in the top ten. The sequenced sample was blood. The receptors come from a woman in her seventies in good health. Both conserved end residues are part of each CDR3. The D gene is left open where the match is weak. Rows give clone size only sometimes, using once, few, many, or a class for an expanded clone.

V gene: TRBV20-1; clone size: .; J gene: TRBJ1-1; D gene: .; CDR3 DNA: TGCAGTGCTTACAGGGATATGAACACTGAAGCTTTCTTT; CDR3 protein: CSAYRDMNTEAFF
V gene: TRBV4-1; clone size: .; J gene: TRBJ2-5; D gene: .; CDR3 DNA: TGCGCCAGCAGCCAGGGCACGGTGCGGTGGGAGACCCAGTACTTC; CDR3 protein: CASSQGTVRWETQYF
V gene: TRBV13; clone size: few; J gene: TRBJ1-4; D gene: TRBD1; CDR3 DNA: TGTGCCAGCAGCTTAGGCGACAGGGCTAATGAAAAACTGTTTTTT; CDR3 protein: CASSLGDRANEKLFF
V gene: TRBV5-6; clone size: .; J gene: TRBJ1-5; D gene: TRBD1; CDR3 DNA: TGTGCCAGCAGCTTTCGAATGGACAGGGGATGGGAACTTTTT; CDR3 protein: CASSFRMDRGWELF
V gene: TRBV14; clone size: .; J gene: TRBJ2-4; D gene: TRBD1; CDR3 DNA: TGTGCCAGCAGCCGGGACAGTTACATTCAGTACTTC; CDR3 protein: CASSRDSYIQYF
V gene: TRBV7-8; clone size: .; J gene: TRBJ2-7; D gene: .; CDR3 DNA: TGTGCCAGCAGCTTATTCAGGGACTACGAGCAGTACTTC; CDR3 protein: CASSLFRDYEQYF
V gene: TRBV27; clone size: .; J gene: TRBJ1-1; D gene: .; CDR3 DNA: TGTGCCAGCAGTTTAGTTGCGGTACGGACTGAAGCTTTCTTT; CDR3 protein: CASSLVAVRTEAFF
V gene: TRBV5-6; clone size: many; J gene: TRBJ1-6; D gene: TRBD1; CDR3 DNA: TGTGCCAGCAGGACAGGGAGCTCCTATAATTCACCCCTCCACTTT; CDR3 protein: CASRTGSSYNSPLHF
V gene: TRBV20-1; clone size: few; J gene: TRBJ1-1; D gene: .; CDR3 DNA: TGCAGCCCCAAGAGGGCGAACACTGAAGCTTTCTTT; CDR3 protein: CSPKRANTEAFF
V gene: TRBV6-5; clone size: few; J gene: TRBJ1-1; D gene: .; CDR3 DNA: TGTGCCAGCAGTTACTCGGGCAGGGAGAAAGCTTTCTTT; CDR3 protein: CASSYSGREKAFF
V gene: TRBV5-1; clone size: once; J gene: TRBJ2-5; D gene: TRBD2; CDR3 DNA: TGCGCCAGCAGCTCTACTAGCGGGAGGGCCGGGGAGACCCAGTACTTC; CDR3 protein: CASSSTSGRAGETQYF
V gene: TRBV4-3; clone size: few; J gene: TRBJ2-3; D gene: TRBD2; CDR3 DNA: TGCGCCAGCGGCCAAGGGGTTGGCGGGGGGGCCACAGATACGCAGTATTTT; CDR3 protein: CASGQGVGGGATDTQYF
V gene: TRBV10-3; clone size: .; J gene: TRBJ1-3; D gene: .; CDR3 DNA: TGTGCCATCGGGCGTCACTCTGGAAACACCATATATTTT; CDR3 protein: CAIGRHSGNTIYF
V gene: TRBV6-5; clone size: many; J gene: TRBJ2-7; D gene: .; CDR3 DNA: TGTGCCAGCAGTCCCCGGAACGAGCAGTACTTC; CDR3 protein: CASSPRNEQYF
V gene: TRBV19; clone size: .; J gene: TRBJ1-1; D gene: .; CDR3 DNA: TGTGCCAGTAGTATGGAACGGACTGAAGCTTTCTTT; CDR3 protein: CASSMERTEAFF
V gene: TRBV13; clone size: many; J gene: TRBJ2-1; D gene: .; CDR3 DNA: TGTGCCAGCAGCTTAGGCCTGTCCGGGACGCAGCAGTTCTTC; CDR3 protein: CASSLGLSGTQQFF
V gene: TRBV14; clone size: .; J gene: TRBJ2-3; D gene: .; CDR3 DNA: TGTGCCAGCAGCCAAGCACTAGTATCCACAGATACGCAGTATTTT; CDR3 protein: CASSQALVSTDTQYF
V gene: TRBV7-2; clone size: many; J gene: TRBJ2-1; D gene: .; CDR3 DNA: TGTGCCAGCAGCTTAATGGGGGGCGCTTACAATGAGCAGTTCTTC; CDR3 protein: CASSLMGGAYNEQFF
V gene: TRBV4-3; clone size: few; J gene: TRBJ1-4; D gene: .; CDR3 DNA: TGCGCCAGCAGCCAATCAGGCGCCGCAACTAATGAAGAACTGTTTTTT; CDR3 protein: CASSQSGAATNEELFF
V gene: TRBV20-1; clone size: few; J gene: TRBJ1-5; D gene: .; CDR3 DNA: TGCAGTGCATCTGGGGGCGGCGGGGTGGCCCAGCATTTT; CDR3 protein: CSASGGGGVAQHF
V gene: TRBV7-2; clone size: .; J gene: TRBJ2-5; D gene: .; CDR3 DNA: TGTGCCAGCAGTATCACCTCGGCCGGATCCGAGACCCAGTACTTC; CDR3 protein: CASSITSAGSETQYF
V gene: TRBV20-1; clone size: few; J gene: TRBJ2-1; D gene: TRBD2; CDR3 DNA: TGCAATGCGTGGACTAGCGGGGGAGGAAATGAGCAGTTCTTC; CDR3 protein: CNAWTSGGGNEQFF
V gene: TRBV5-1; clone size: few; J gene: TRBJ1-2; D gene: .; CDR3 DNA: TGCGCCAGCAGCTTGGAGGCGGGAGCGCGCGGCTATGGCTACACCTTC; CDR3 protein: CASSLEAGARGYGYTF
V gene: TRBV12-3/TRBV12-4; clone size: .; J gene: TRBJ2-5; D gene: TRBD2; CDR3 DNA: TGTGCCAGCAGGTCACTAGCGGGGGGCTTCCTACAAGCAGAGACCCAGTACTTC; CDR3 protein: CASRSLAGGFLQAETQYF
V gene: TRBV20-1; clone size: .; J gene: TRBJ2-5; D gene: .; CDR3 DNA: TGCAGTGCGCGATCGACAGCAGCGATGGAGACCCAGTACTTC; CDR3 protein: CSARSTAAMETQYF
V gene: TRBV29-1; clone size: few; J gene: TRBJ1-1; D gene: .; CDR3 DNA: TGCAGCGTTGTTCAAACGGAGGGGTTGACAGCTTTCTTT; CDR3 protein: CSVVQTEGLTAFF
V gene: TRBV7-3; clone size: few; J gene: TRBJ2-3; D gene: TRBD2; CDR3 DNA: TGTGCCAGCAGCCTTCTAGCGGGGGGTTATACGCAGTATTTT; CDR3 protein: CASSLLAGGYTQYF
V gene: TRBV6-2/TRBV6-3; clone size: .; J gene: TRBJ2-6; D gene: .; CDR3 DNA: TGTGCCAGCAGTTACTCAAGGAAAACTGGGGCCAACGTCCTGACTTTC; CDR3 protein: CASSYSRKTGANVLTF
V gene: TRBV4-1; clone size: once; J gene: TRBJ1-6; D gene: .; CDR3 DNA: TGCGCTAGCAGCCAATCCCTAGGTACCAATTCACCCCTCCACTTT; CDR3 protein: CASSQSLGTNSPLHF
V gene: TRBV28; clone size: few; J gene: TRBJ2-1; D gene: .; CDR3 DNA: TGTGCCAGCAGTTCGCCTAGCGCCATTCCGGAGCAGTTCTTC; CDR3 protein: CASSSPSAIPEQFF
V gene: TRBV6-2/TRBV6-3; clone size: few; J gene: TRBJ1-5; D gene: TRBD1; CDR3 DNA: TGTGCCAGCAGTTATCGACAGGGACGCAATCAGCCCCAGCATTTT; CDR3 protein: CASSYRQGRNQPQHF
V gene: TRBV5-1; clone size: many; J gene: TRBJ2-7; D gene: .; CDR3 DNA: TGCGCCAGCAGCTTCCGGGGGGCACCCTACGAGCAGTACTTC; CDR3 protein: CASSFRGAPYEQYF
V gene: TRBV7-2; clone size: few; J gene: TRBJ2-3; D gene: .; CDR3 DNA: TGTGCCAGCAGTTTTCAGAAAACTAGCACAGATACGCAGTATTTT; CDR3 protein: CASSFQKTSTDTQYF
V gene: TRBV29-1; clone size: .; J gene: TRBJ2-2; D gene: TRBD2; CDR3 DNA: TGCAGCGCGGGGACTAGCGCCCGGGGGCGAGACGGGGAGCTGTTTTTT; CDR3 protein: CSAGTSARGRDGELFF
V gene: TRBV6-6; clone size: .; J gene: TRBJ2-5; D gene: TRBD2; CDR3 DNA: TGTGCCAGCAGTTCAGGGACTAGCGGGGGCAGAACGGAGACCCAGTACTTC; CDR3 protein: CASSSGTSGGRTETQYF
V gene: TRBV29-1; clone size: .; J gene: TRBJ2-1; D gene: .; CDR3 DNA: TGCAGCGTCGCGGACAGTAGGTACAATGAGCAGTTCTTC; CDR3 protein: CSVADSRYNEQFF
V gene: TRBV7-2; clone size: .; J gene: TRBJ2-1; D gene: .; CDR3 DNA: TGTGCCAGCAGCTTCCACAGCGGGTCCTACAATGAGCAGTTCTTC; CDR3 protein: CASSFHSGSYNEQFF
V gene: TRBV29-1; clone size: few; J gene: TRBJ2-5; D gene: .; CDR3 DNA: TGCAGCGGCGGGTCGTCCGCAGAGACCCAGTACTTC; CDR3 protein: CSGGSSAETQYF
V gene: TRBV20-1; clone size: few; J gene: TRBJ2-5; D gene: TRBD2; CDR3 DNA: TGCAGTGCTAGAGGTCGCGCTAGCGGTGGGGGGGAGACCCAGTACTTC; CDR3 protein: CSARGRASGGGETQYF
V gene: TRBV7-8; clone size: .; J gene: TRBJ2-7; D gene: .; CDR3 DNA: TGTGCCAGCAGCCGGACTGCCTATAGCTCCTACGAGCAGTACTTC; CDR3 protein: CASSRTAYSSYEQYF
V gene: TRBV29-1; clone size: few; J gene: TRBJ1-2; D gene: .; CDR3 DNA: TGCAGCGTTGAAATCGGTTATAACTATGGCTACACCTTC; CDR3 protein: CSVEIGYNYGYTF
V gene: TRBV2; clone size: many; J gene: TRBJ1-5; D gene: .; CDR3 DNA: TGTGCCAGCAGGCCGGGACTTAATCAGCCCCAGCATTTT; CDR3 protein: CASRPGLNQPQHF
V gene: TRBV6-1; clone size: .; J gene: TRBJ2-7; D gene: .; CDR3 DNA: TGTGCCAGCCTGATAAGAAGCTCCTACGAGCAGTACTTC; CDR3 protein: CASLIRSSYEQYF
V gene: TRBV29-1; clone size: .; J gene: TRBJ1-4; D gene: .; CDR3 DNA: TGCAGCGTTTACTCTGGGTTTGGGGATGAAAAACTGTTTTTT; CDR3 protein: CSVYSGFGDEKLFF
V gene: TRBV6-5; clone size: few; J gene: TRBJ1-1; D gene: TRBD1; CDR3 DNA: TGTGCCAGCAGTTACCGACAGGGTGACACTGAAGCTTTCTTT; CDR3 protein: CASSYRQGDTEAFF
V gene: TRBV5-5; clone size: .; J gene: TRBJ2-5; D gene: .; CDR3 DNA: TGTGCCAGCAGCTCACGGGACGGCAAAGGGGGGACCCAGTACTTC; CDR3 protein: CASSSRDGKGGTQYF
V gene: TRBV18; clone size: few; J gene: TRBJ1-1; D gene: .; CDR3 DNA: TGTGCCAGCTCACCCAACGAAGTAAGCTTTGAAGCTTTCTTT; CDR3 protein: CASSPNEVSFEAFF
V gene: TRBV25-1; clone size: few; J gene: TRBJ1-2; D gene: .; CDR3 DNA: TGTGCCAGCAGTGAATATGGCAGGGTTGATGGCTACACCTTC; CDR3 protein: CASSEYGRVDGYTF
V gene: TRBV6-1; clone size: .; J gene: TRBJ2-2; D gene: TRBD1; CDR3 DNA: TGTGCCAGCACCCGGACAGGTTCGAACACCGGGGAGCTGTTTTTT; CDR3 protein: CASTRTGSNTGELFF
V gene: TRBV6-6; clone size: few; J gene: TRBJ2-4; D gene: TRBD1; CDR3 DNA: TGTGCCAGCAGTCAGGGGTCCGGGACAGGGAGAAACATTCAGTACTTC; CDR3 protein: CASSQGSGTGRNIQYF
V gene: TRBV4-3; clone size: few; J gene: TRBJ1-3; D gene: .; CDR3 DNA: TGCGCCAGCAGCCAAGATCACAGGTCTGAAAACACCATATATTTT; CDR3 protein: CASSQDHRSENTIYF
V gene: TRBV6-6; clone size: .; J gene: TRBJ2-3; D gene: .; CDR3 DNA: TGTGCCAGCAGTTCCCATTTCCCCTACAGCACAGATACGCAGTATTTT; CDR3 protein: CASSSHFPYSTDTQYF
V gene: TRBV28; clone size: .; J gene: TRBJ1-1; D gene: .; CDR3 DNA: TGTGCCAGCAGGAGCACACCGAGCGCTGAAGCTTTCTTT; CDR3 protein: CASRSTPSAEAFF
V gene: TRBV15; clone size: few; J gene: TRBJ1-4; D gene: TRBD1; CDR3 DNA: TGTGCCACCAGCAGGACAGGGGGTAATGAAAAACTGTTTTTT; CDR3 protein: CATSRTGGNEKLFF
V gene: TRBV11-2; clone size: few; J gene: TRBJ2-1; D gene: TRBD2; CDR3 DNA: TGTGCCAGCCGCTCGGCTAGCGGGGGGACTGGTGAGCAGTTCTTC; CDR3 protein: CASRSASGGTGEQFF